This is a list of T cell receptor beta chains from one sample in a study of CD8 T cells in Susac syndrome. A single record per CDR3 protein comes from TCRdb applying MiXCR to the immunoSEQ multiplex PCR reads. Of 150,000 to 200,000 distinct CDR3 sequences in the sample, 85% to 95% were seen once. The sample comprised CD4+ T cells from PBMCs. The origin of the receptors is a human donor in good health. CDR3s include the opening cysteine and the closing phenylalanine or tryptophan. Each record gives: V gene, clone size, J gene, D gene, CDR3 DNA, CDR3 protein. The D gene is left open where the match is weak. Clone size, where shown, is once, few, many, or a class for clones that have expanded.

TRBV21-1	once	TRBJ1-6	NA	TGTGCCAGCATTGAAGGAAACTGGGACAATTCACCCCTCCACTTT	CASIEGNWDNSPLHF
TRBV24-1	NA	TRBJ2-3	NA	TGTGCCACCAGTGCCTTCCGCCGGGGAACAGATACGCAGTATTTT	CATSAFRRGTDTQYF
TRBV30	NA	TRBJ2-7	NA	TGTGCCTGGAGTAATGGTGGCTCCTACGAGCAGTACTTC	CAWSNGGSYEQYF
TRBV30	NA	TRBJ2-7	NA	TGTGCCTGGAGTAAGAACTACGAGCAGTACTTC	CAWSKNYEQYF
TRBV20-1	NA	TRBJ2-1	TRBD1	TGCAGTGCCACCCCAAGCGGACAGGGACGGTTCTTC	CSATPSGQGRFF
TRBV15	NA	TRBJ1-2	NA	TGTGCCACCAGCAGAGATGGTTGGGGGGAGTACACCTTC	CATSRDGWGEYTF
TRBV20-1	NA	TRBJ2-1	TRBD2	TGCAGTGCTGTGAAAGGACTAGGGTTGAATGAGCAGTTCTTC	CSAVKGLGLNEQFF
TRBV20-1	NA	TRBJ2-1	NA	TGCAGTGCTAGTTCAGATTTCCTACAGCAGTTCTTC	CSASSDFLQQFF
TRBV6-6	few	TRBJ2-7	NA	TGTGCCAGCAGTCTTCTCTCCTACGAGCAGTACTTC	CASSLLSYEQYF
TRBV5-1	NA	TRBJ2-1	NA	TGCGCCAGCAGCTTGTCGGGACCGTACAATGAGCAGTTCTTC	CASSLSGPYNEQFF
TRBV2	NA	TRBJ2-2	NA	TGTGCCTTCGGAGGGGGCAACACCGGGGAGCTGTTTTTT	CAFGGGNTGELFF
TRBV20-1	NA	TRBJ1-2	TRBD1	TGCAGTGCGCCACCACAGGGGGACTATGGCTACACCTTC	CSAPPQGDYGYTF
TRBV19	NA	TRBJ1-6	NA	TGTGCCAGTAGTAACCGGGACAATAATTCACCCCTCCACTTT	CASSNRDNNSPLHF
TRBV6-5	NA	TRBJ1-3	NA	TGTGCCAGCACGCGGGGAAACTCTGGAAACACCATATATTTT	CASTRGNSGNTIYF
TRBV5-1	NA	TRBJ2-3	NA	TGCGCCAGCAGCTGGGAACCCAGGAGGACTCACGCGACGGTCAGTAGACCAGATACGCAGTATTTT	CASSWEPRRTHATVSRPDTQYF
TRBV20-1	NA	TRBJ1-2	NA	TGCAGTGCTAGAGGTCCAGGGAGTAGGGATGGCTACACCTTC	CSARGPGSRDGYTF
TRBV28	NA	TRBJ1-1	NA	TGTGCCAGCAGTTCCAGCTCTCTCGGGGGAACTGAAGCTTTCTTT	CASSSSSLGGTEAFF
TRBV5-6	NA	TRBJ1-3	TRBD1	TGTGCCAGCAGTCTTTTAGCAGGGGGTTGGCGAAACACCATATATTTT	CASSLLAGGWRNTIYF
TRBV2	NA	TRBJ1-4	NA	TGTGCCAGCAGTGAAGTTGCAACTAATGAAAAACTGTTTTTT	CASSEVATNEKLFF
TRBV21-1	NA	TRBJ1-5	NA	TGTGCCAGCAGCAACGAAACCCCGGGACAGGGGAATAGCAATCAGCCCCAGCATTTT	CASSNETPGQGNSNQPQHF
TRBV3-1	NA	TRBJ2-5	NA	TGTGCCAGCAGCCAAGAAATAACTAGACCGGGGGAGACCCAGTACTTC	CASSQEITRPGETQYF
TRBV29-1	NA	TRBJ1-4	NA	TGCAGCGGGGGACCGAATAATGAAAAACTGTTTTTT	CSGGPNNEKLFF
TRBV13	once	TRBJ1-3	NA	TGTGCCAGCAGCCCTCCATTTGGAAATGGAAACACCATATATTTT	CASSPPFGNGNTIYF
TRBV6-5	NA	TRBJ2-1	TRBD1	TGTGCCAGCAGTCGCCGGGACAGGGGTTATGAGCAGTTCTTC	CASSRRDRGYEQFF
TRBV4-1	once	TRBJ2-3	TRBD2	TGCGCCAGCAGCCAACCAGCGGGGGGAGCAGATACGCAGTATTTT	CASSQPAGGADTQYF
TRBV2	NA	TRBJ1-1	NA	TGTGCCAGCAGGGGAAAGACAGTGAACACTGAAGCTTTCTTT	CASRGKTVNTEAFF
TRBV7-9	NA	TRBJ1-6	NA	TGTGCCAGCAGCTTAGACCATAATTCACCCCTCCACTTT	CASSLDHNSPLHF
TRBV7-9	NA	TRBJ2-5	TRBD2	TGTGCCAGCAGCCTCCGGGGAGGCGGGGGGAAGGAGACCCAGTACTTC	CASSLRGGGGKETQYF
TRBV18	few	TRBJ1-1	NA	TGTGCCAGCTCACTCGGACAGATGAACACTGAAGCTTTCTTT	CASSLGQMNTEAFF
TRBV20-1	NA	TRBJ1-1	TRBD1	TGCAGTGCTAGACAGGGGGATGTTTGGGCTTTCTTT	CSARQGDVWAFF
TRBV6-1	NA	TRBJ1-5	NA	TGTGCCAGCAGTGAATCTCAGCCCCAGCATTTT	CASSESQPQHF
TRBV12-3/TRBV12-4	NA	TRBJ1-2	NA	TGTGCCAGCAGTGCCCGAGTCTATGGCTACACCTTC	CASSARVYGYTF
TRBV11-2	once	TRBJ2-4	NA	TGTGCCAGCAGCTTACATGGCGTTGGAAACATTCAGTACTTC	CASSLHGVGNIQYF
TRBV2	NA	TRBJ2-4	TRBD2	TGTGCCAGCAGTTTACTAGCGGGGATAGCCAAAAACATTCAGTACTTC	CASSLLAGIAKNIQYF
TRBV12-3/TRBV12-4	NA	TRBJ2-1	TRBD1	TGTGCCAGCAGTTTCCCTCTGACAGGGCTTCGCAATGAGCAGTTCTTC	CASSFPLTGLRNEQFF
TRBV2	once	TRBJ2-5	TRBD1	TGTGCCAGCAGGGGACAGGGGGCCTTCCAAGAGACCCAGTACTTC	CASRGQGAFQETQYF
TRBV7-2	NA	TRBJ2-7	TRBD1	TGTGCCAGCAGCTTAGGTGGGACAGGGGTCAACGAGCAGTACTTC	CASSLGGTGVNEQYF
TRBV28	NA	TRBJ1-4	NA	TGTGCCAGCAGCTCCAGTCTTACTAATGAAAAACTGTTTTTT	CASSSSLTNEKLFF
TRBV11-1	NA	TRBJ2-3	NA	TGTGCCAGCAGCTTATGGCCAGATACGCAGTATTTT	CASSLWPDTQYF
TRBV14	NA	TRBJ1-6	TRBD1	TGTGCCAGCAGCTACAGGGGACGGAATTCACCCCTCCACTTT	CASSYRGRNSPLHF
TRBV7-8	once	TRBJ2-2	TRBD2	TGTGCCAGCAGGCCGGGACCCCGGGGGGTGAGGACCGGGGAGCTGTTTTTT	CASRPGPRGVRTGELFF
TRBV5-1	once	TRBJ2-7	NA	TGCGCCAGCAGCGATCAGGGTAGCGCCTACGAGCAGTACTTC	CASSDQGSAYEQYF
TRBV7-2	NA	TRBJ2-5	NA	TGTGCCAGCAGCTTAGAACGGTCGCCTAGCAGTGGTACCCAGTACTTC	CASSLERSPSSGTQYF
TRBV28	NA	TRBJ1-2	TRBD1	TGTGCCAGCAGTTATGGACAGGGGGTAGGCTACACCTTC	CASSYGQGVGYTF
TRBV7-2	NA	TRBJ1-2	NA	TGTGCCAGCAGCTTAGTTACAGACAGATATGGCTACACCTTC	CASSLVTDRYGYTF
TRBV2	NA	TRBJ1-6	NA	TGTGCCAGCCGAAGGCAGACCAATTCACCCCTCCACTTT	CASRRQTNSPLHF
TRBV7-9	NA	TRBJ2-3	TRBD2	TGTGCCAGCAGCTTGACTAGCACCACAGATACGCAGTATTTT	CASSLTSTTDTQYF
TRBV5-1	NA	TRBJ1-1	NA	TGCGCCAGCAGCTTGGGTCCAACGGGGCCCACTGAAGCTTTCTTT	CASSLGPTGPTEAFF
TRBV20-1	once	TRBJ2-7	NA	TGCAGTGCCGTCCTCCGATCCTACGAGCAGTACTTC	CSAVLRSYEQYF
TRBV6-5	NA	TRBJ1-1	NA	TGTGCCAGCAGTTACTCCCGAGCTTGGACAGCGGTGAACACTGAAGCTTTCTTT	CASSYSRAWTAVNTEAFF
TRBV6-6	NA	TRBJ2-1	NA	TGTGCCAGCAGCTCAGGGGCCCCGGGCGCCAATGAGCAGTTCTTC	CASSSGAPGANEQFF
TRBV12-3/TRBV12-4	NA	TRBJ2-5	NA	TGTGCCACGGCCCGGAGCGAGACCCAGTACTTC	CATARSETQYF
TRBV5-4	NA	TRBJ1-6	NA	TGTGCCAGCAGGTTGGTGGCAGACAAATCACCCCTCCACTTT	CASRLVADKSPLHF
TRBV5-1	NA	TRBJ1-2	TRBD1	TGCGCCAGCAGAACAACAGGGGGCGGTAACTATGGCTACACCTTC	CASRTTGGGNYGYTF
TRBV11-3	once	TRBJ2-5	TRBD1	TGTGCCAGCAGTTCCGGGACAGGGGCCCAAGAGACCCAGTACTTC	CASSSGTGAQETQYF